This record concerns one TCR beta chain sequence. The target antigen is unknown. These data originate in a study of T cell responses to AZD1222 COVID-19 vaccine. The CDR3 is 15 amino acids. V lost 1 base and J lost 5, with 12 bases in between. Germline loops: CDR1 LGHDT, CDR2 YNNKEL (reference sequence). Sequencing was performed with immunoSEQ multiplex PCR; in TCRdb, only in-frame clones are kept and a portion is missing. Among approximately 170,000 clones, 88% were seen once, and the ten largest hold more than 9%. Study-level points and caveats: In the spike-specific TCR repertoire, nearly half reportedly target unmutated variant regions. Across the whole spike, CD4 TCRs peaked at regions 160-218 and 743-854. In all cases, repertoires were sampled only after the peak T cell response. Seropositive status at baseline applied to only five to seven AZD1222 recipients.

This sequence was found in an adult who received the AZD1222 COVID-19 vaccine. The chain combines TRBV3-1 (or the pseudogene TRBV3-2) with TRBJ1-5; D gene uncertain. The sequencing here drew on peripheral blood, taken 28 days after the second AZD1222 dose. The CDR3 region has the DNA TGTGCCAGCAGCCAAGCCCCGGAGGCGGATCAGCCCCAGCATTTT. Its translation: CASSQAPEADQPQHF.